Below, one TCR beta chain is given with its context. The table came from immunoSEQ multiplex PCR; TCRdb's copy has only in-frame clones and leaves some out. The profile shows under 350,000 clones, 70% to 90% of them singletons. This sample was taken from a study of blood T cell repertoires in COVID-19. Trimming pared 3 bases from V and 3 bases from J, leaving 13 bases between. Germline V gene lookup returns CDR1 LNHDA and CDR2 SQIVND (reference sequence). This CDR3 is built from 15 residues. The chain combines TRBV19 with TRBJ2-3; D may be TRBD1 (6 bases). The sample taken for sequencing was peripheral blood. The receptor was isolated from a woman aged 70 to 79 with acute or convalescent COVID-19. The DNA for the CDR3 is TGTGCCAGTAGTATGGGGACACTTGAGACAGATACGCAGTATTTT. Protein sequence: CASSMGTLETDTQYF.